A selection of T cell receptor beta chains follows, all from one sample in a study of type 1 regulatory T cells. MiXCR, run by TCRdb on the reads, gives a single entry per CDR3 protein. The sample yields approximately 100,000 distinct CDR3 sequences, 25% to 40% seen once. Sequenced: CD4+ T cells, either the whole sample or a sorted fraction (not recorded which). These receptors originate from a human donor in good health. Each CDR3 is given with its conserved first and last residue. The D gene is left open where the match is weak. A row's size may be missing; if present it is once, few, many or a size class.

.	TRBJ1-6	TRBV9	.	CASSVVEDSPLHF	TGTGCCAGCAGCGTAGTAGAGGATTCACCCCTCCACTTT
few	TRBJ2-2	TRBV12-3/TRBV12-4	TRBD2	CASSSPWGGYNTGELFF	TGTGCCAGCAGTTCCCCCTGGGGAGGGTACAACACCGGGGAGCTGTTTTTT
.	TRBJ2-7	TRBV29-1	.	CSVESPIPSGEQYF	TGCAGCGTTGAATCACCGATACCCTCGGGCGAGCAGTACTTC
few	TRBJ2-4	TRBV7-9	TRBD1	CASSHAPGQGADIQYF	TGTGCCAGCAGCCATGCCCCGGGACAGGGGGCCGACATTCAGTACTTC
few	TRBJ1-1	TRBV3-1	.	CASNRVTGGGNTEAFF	TGTGCCAGCAACCGGGTCACGGGGGGCGGGAACACTGAAGCTTTCTTT
few	TRBJ2-5	TRBV7-2	.	CASSTLVGRGQYF	TGTGCCAGCAGCACACTGGTTGGCAGGGGCCAGTACTTC
few	TRBJ2-5	TRBV19	.	CASTWTAGETQYF	TGTGCCAGTACTTGGACGGCGGGGGAGACCCAGTACTTC
.	TRBJ2-3	TRBV7-2	.	CASQESTDTQYF	TGTGCCAGCCAGGAAAGCACAGATACGCAGTATTTT
few	TRBJ2-1	TRBV5-1	.	CASSPPAGASSYNEQFF	TGCGCCAGCTCCCCCCCGGCGGGGGCGAGTTCCTACAATGAGCAGTTCTTC
.	TRBJ1-1	TRBV5-1	TRBD1	CASSLTGTGGPEAFF	TGCGCCAGCAGCTTAACCGGGACAGGGGGACCTGAAGCTTTCTTT
.	TRBJ2-3	TRBV19	.	CASTEGRSTDTQYF	TGTGCCAGCACAGAGGGCAGATCCACAGATACGCAGTATTTT
.	TRBJ2-2	TRBV18	.	CASSSQDTGELFF	TGTGCCAGCTCCTCACAGGACACCGGGGAGCTGTTTTTT
few	TRBJ1-1	TRBV5-5	.	CASSLRADEAFF	TGTGCCAGCAGCTTACGGGCAGATGAAGCTTTCTTT
few	TRBJ2-6	TRBV20-1	TRBD2	CSAPTSGRTGGANVLTF	TGCAGTGCCCCGACTAGCGGGAGGACTGGTGGGGCCAACGTCCTGACTTTC
.	TRBJ2-1	TRBV20-1	.	CSARGQTRGSSYNEQFF	TGCAGTGCTAGAGGCCAGACTCGGGGGAGCTCCTACAATGAGCAGTTCTTC